The 3 T cell receptor beta chains below come from one sample, sequenced in a study of post-analysis software for immune sequencing data. Broader study findings: Controls showed lower frequencies than patients for 4 or 5 TRBV segments, and TRBV5-6, TRBV5-1 and TRBV20-1 were among these.

The antigens for these receptors are not known. Tagging with unique molecular identifiers was a feature of the TCR beta cDNA libraries. TCRdb used MiXCR to reprocess the PCR reads, holding one entry per CDR3 protein. The sample has 380,000 or so distinct CDR3 sequences, around 37% seen once; the top ten hold 13%. What was sequenced was blood. The receptor source for this set is a girl between 10 and 17 years old with multiple sclerosis.

A single count supports this clonotype. The genes are TRBV27 and TRBJ1-6; 9 positions agree with TRBD1. The germline CDR1 and CDR2 sequences are MNHEY and SMNVEV (reference sequence). This CDR3 contains 19 residues. The trim removed 3 bases at V and 8 bases at J, leaving 17 bases unmatched. The CDR3 reads CASSFRGQGEFSYDSPLHF. The CDR3 DNA sequence: TGTGCCAGCAGTTTCAGGGGACAGGGAGAGTTTTCGTACGATTCACCCCTCCACTTT.

This clonotype was counted a few times. The V call is TRBV6-2 or TRBV6-3, the J call TRBJ2-3; 7 nucleotides match TRBD1. With 4 bases clipped from V and 4 bases from J, the junction kept 2 bases outside the gene matches. CDR3 size: 13 residues. In germline, CDR1 is MNHEY, CDR2 SVGEGT. The CDR3 DNA follows: TGTGCCAGCAGTTCTACAGGGGCAGATACGCAGTATTTT. Translated: CASSSTGADTQYF.

A few counts support this clonotype. The chain combines TRBV5-1 with TRBJ2-6; possibly TRBD1 for D (6 bases). Trimming pared 4 bases from V and 4 bases from J, leaving 12 bases between. The CDR3 extends over 15 amino acids. CDR1 and CDR2 (germline): SGHRS, YFSETQ. Written as DNA, the CDR3 is TGCGCCAGCAGCGTACAGGGATACGGGGCCAACGTCCTGACTTTC. This gives the protein CASSVQGYGANVLTF.